This TCR beta chain was identified in a study of blood T cell repertoires in COVID-19. Under the authors' procedure: From reference gene primer amplification, estimates of nucleated cell counts were derived. Clones were sequenced by immunoSEQ multiplex PCR, and TCRdb holds only the in-frame ones, with some missing. Clone size and V and J calls were adopted from that table, with D and trimming inferred from the DNA. The sample holds approximately 100,000 clones, roughly 91% seen once. This CDR3 comprises 15 residues. J was trimmed by 5 bases and V by 2 bases; bases with no gene match: 4. CDR1 LGHDT and CDR2 YNNKEL come from the germline V gene (reference sequence).

The chain uses TRBV3-1 (or the pseudogene TRBV3-2) and TRBJ2-5; 11 bases are shared with TRBD1. Specimen: peripheral blood. The sequence came from a human donor with acute or convalescent COVID-19. The donor label of this sample is uncertain. The CDR3 region has the DNA TGTGCCAGCAGCCAAAGGGACAGGGGGGTCGAGACCCAGTACTTC. Translation gives CASSQRDRGVETQYF.